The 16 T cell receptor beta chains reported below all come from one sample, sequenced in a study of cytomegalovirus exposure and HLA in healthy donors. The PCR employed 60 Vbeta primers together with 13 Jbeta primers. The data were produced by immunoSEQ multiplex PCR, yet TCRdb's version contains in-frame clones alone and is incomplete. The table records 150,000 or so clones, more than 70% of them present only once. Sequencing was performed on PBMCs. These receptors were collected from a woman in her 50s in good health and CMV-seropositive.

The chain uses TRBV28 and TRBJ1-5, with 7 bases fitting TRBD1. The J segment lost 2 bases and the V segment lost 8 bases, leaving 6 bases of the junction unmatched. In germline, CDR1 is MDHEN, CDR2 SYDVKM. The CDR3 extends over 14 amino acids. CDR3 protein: CASLDRVGNQPQHF. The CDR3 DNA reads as TGTGCCAGCCTAGACAGGGTAGGCAATCAGCCCCAGCATTTT.

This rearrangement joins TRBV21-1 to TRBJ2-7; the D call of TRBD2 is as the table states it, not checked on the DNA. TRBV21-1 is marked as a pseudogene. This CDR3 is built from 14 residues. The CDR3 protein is CAGSKVGGLGEQYF. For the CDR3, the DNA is TGTGCCGGCAGCAAAGTGGGGGGTCTAGGCGAGCAGTACTTC.

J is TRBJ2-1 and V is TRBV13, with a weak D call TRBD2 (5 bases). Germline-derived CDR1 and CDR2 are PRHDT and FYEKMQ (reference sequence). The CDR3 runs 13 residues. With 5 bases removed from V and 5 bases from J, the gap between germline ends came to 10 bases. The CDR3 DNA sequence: TGTGCCAGCAGCCGATCCGGGGACAATGAGCAGTTCTTC. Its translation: CASSRSGDNEQFF.

The CDR3 spells CASSPVTRGDEKLFF. CDR3 sequence (DNA): TGTGCCAGCTCACCGGTAACCAGGGGAGATGAAAAACTGTTTTTT. This sequence joins TRBV18 and TRBJ1-4; D possibly corresponds to TRBD1 (6 bases). Germline assignment: CDR1 KGHSH and CDR2 LQKENI. The CDR3 contains 15 residues. V lost 3 bases and J 6 bases, leaving 14 bases between the germline ends.

The CDR3 region is CASSWDREGEQFF. Here the CDR3 DNA reads TGCGCCAGCAGCTGGGACAGGGAGGGTGAGCAGTTCTTC. The chain links TRBV5-1 to TRBJ2-1; 9 nucleotides match TRBD1. The CDR3 is 13 residues long. CDR1 is SGHRS and CDR2 is YFSETQ in the germline V gene. The V and J ends lost 3 bases and 9 bases, in that order; junction bases with no gene match: 4.

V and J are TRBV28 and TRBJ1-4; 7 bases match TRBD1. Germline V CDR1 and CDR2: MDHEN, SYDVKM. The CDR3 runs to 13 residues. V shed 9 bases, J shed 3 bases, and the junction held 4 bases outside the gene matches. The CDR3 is CASDGTANEKLFF. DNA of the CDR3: TGTGCCAGTGACGGGACAGCTAATGAAAAACTGTTTTTT. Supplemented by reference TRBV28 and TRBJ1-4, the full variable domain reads DVKVTQSSRYLVKRTGEKVFLECVQDMDHENMFWYRQDPGLGLRLIYFSYDVKMKEKGDIPEGYSVSREKKERFSLILESASTNQTSMYLCASDGTANEKLFFGSGTQLSVL.

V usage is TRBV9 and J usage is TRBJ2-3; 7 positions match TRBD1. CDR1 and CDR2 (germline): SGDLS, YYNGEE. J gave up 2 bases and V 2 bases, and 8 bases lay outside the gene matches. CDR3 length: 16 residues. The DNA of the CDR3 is TGTGCCAGCAGCGTTCGAGGGGGCGATCTCACAGATACGCAGTATTTT. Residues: CASSVRGGDLTDTQYF.

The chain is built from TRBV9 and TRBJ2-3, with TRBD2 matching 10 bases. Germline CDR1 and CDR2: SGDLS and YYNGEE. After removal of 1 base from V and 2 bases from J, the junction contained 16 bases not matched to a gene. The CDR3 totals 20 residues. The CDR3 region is CASSVPTSGLAPMYTDTQYF. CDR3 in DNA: TGTGCCAGCAGCGTACCCACGTCGGGACTAGCGCCGATGTACACAGATACGCAGTATTTT.

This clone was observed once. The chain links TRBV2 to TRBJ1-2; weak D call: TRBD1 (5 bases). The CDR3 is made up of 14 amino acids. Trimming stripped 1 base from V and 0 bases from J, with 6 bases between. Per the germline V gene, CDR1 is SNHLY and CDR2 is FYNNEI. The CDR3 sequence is CASSEGQPNYGYTF. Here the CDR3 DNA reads TGTGCCAGCAGTGAAGGACAGCCTAACTATGGCTACACCTTC.

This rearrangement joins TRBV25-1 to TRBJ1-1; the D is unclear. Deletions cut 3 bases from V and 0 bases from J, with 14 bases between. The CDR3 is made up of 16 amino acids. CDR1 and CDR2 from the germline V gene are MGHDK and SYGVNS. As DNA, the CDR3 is TGTGCCAGCAGTGAGTCTCAGGTTGGCGTGAACACTGAAGCTTTCTTT. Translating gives CASSESQVGVNTEAFF.

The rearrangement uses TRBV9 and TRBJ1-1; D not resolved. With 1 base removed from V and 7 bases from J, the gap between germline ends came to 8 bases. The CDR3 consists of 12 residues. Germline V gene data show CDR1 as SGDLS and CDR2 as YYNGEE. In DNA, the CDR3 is TGTGCCAGCAGCGTATTTGGCGGTGAAGCTTTCTTT. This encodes CASSVFGGEAFF. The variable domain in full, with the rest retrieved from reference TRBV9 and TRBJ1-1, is DSGVTQTPKHLITATGQRVTLRCSPRSGDLSVYWYQQSLDQGLQFLIQYYNGEERAKGNILERFSAQQFPDLHSELNLSSLELGDSALYFCASSVFGGEAFFGQGTRLTVV.

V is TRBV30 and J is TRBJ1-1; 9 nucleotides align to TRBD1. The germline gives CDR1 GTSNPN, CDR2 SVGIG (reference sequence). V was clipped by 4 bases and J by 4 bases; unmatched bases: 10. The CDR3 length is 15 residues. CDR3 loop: CAWTRQGESGTEAFF. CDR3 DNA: TGTGCCTGGACTAGACAGGGGGAGTCTGGCACTGAAGCTTTCTTT. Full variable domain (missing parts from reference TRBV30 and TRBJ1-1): SQTIHQWPATLVQPVGSPLSLECTVEGTSNPNLYWYRQAAGRGLQLLFYSVGIGQISSEVPQNLSASRPQDRQFILSSKKLLLSDSGFYLCAWTRQGESGTEAFFGQGTRLTVV.

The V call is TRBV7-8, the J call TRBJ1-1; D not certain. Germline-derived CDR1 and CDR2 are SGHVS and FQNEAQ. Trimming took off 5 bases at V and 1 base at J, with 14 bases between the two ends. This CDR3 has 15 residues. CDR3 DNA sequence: TGTGCCAGCAGCAACCAACAGAATTCGAACACTGAAGCTTTCTTT. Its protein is CASSNQQNSNTEAFF.

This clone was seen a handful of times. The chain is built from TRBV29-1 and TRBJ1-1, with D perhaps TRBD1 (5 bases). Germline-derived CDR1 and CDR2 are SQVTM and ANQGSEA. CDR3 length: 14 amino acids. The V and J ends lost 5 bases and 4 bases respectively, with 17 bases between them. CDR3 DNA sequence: TGCAGCGTTACCCCAGGACGGAGGGGCACTGAAGCTTTCTTT. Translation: CSVTPGRRGTEAFF.

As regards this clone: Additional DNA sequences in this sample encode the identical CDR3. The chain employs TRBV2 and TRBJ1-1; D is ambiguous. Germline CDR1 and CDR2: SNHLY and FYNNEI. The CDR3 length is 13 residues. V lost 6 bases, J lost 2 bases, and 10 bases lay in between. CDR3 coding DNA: TGTGCCAGCAGACCATCCTATAACACTGAAGCTTTCTTT. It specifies CASRPSYNTEAFF.

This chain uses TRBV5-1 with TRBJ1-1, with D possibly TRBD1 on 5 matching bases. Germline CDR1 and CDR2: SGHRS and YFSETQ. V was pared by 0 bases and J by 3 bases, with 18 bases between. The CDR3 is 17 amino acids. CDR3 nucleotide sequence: TGCGCCAGCAGCTTGGGACCGCACCCGGGGGGGGACACTGAAGCTTTCTTT. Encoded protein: CASSLGPHPGGDTEAFF.